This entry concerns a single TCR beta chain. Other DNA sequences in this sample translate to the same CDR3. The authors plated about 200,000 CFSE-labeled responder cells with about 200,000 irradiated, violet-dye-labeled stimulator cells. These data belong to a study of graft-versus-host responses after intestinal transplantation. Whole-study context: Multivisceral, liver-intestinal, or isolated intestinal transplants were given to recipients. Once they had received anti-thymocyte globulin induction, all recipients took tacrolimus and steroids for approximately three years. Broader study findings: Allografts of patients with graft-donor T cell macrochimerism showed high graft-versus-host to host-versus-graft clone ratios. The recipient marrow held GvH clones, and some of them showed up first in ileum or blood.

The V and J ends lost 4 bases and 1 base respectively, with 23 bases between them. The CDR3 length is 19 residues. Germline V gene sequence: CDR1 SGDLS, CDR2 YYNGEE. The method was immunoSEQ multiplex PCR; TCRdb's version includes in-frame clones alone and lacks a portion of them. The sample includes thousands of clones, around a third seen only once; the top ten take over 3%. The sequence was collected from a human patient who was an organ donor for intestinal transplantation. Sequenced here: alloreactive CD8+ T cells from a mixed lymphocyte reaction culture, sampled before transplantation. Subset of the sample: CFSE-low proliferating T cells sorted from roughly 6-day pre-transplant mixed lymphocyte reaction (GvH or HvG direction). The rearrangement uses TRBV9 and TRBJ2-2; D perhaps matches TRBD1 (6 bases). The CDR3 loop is CASSLAESPRTENTGELFF. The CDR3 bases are TGTGCCAGCAGCCTGGCGGAGTCGCCGCGGACAGAGAACACCGGGGAGCTGTTTTTT.